This T cell receptor (beta chain) was documented in a study of monozygotic twins with cystic fibrosis. General observations from the study: Monozygotic CF twin pairs shared significantly more nucleotide-identical clonotypes than unrelated CF individuals did. V usage most resembled the co-twin in 13 of 16 pairs.

TCRdb keeps only in-frame clones here, not all; method: immunoSEQ multiplex PCR. Here the sample spans some 17,000 clones, approximately 96% being singletons. With regard to this clone: Its antigen is still unknown.

This CDR3 has 15 amino acids. Germline CDR1 is SGHVS and CDR2 is FQNEAQ. Between the trimmed V and J ends, which lost 1 base and 5 bases, there was a span of 15 bases. The clonotype comes from a girl aged 2 to 9 with cystic fibrosis. The sequencing input was blood. The chain uses TRBV7-8 and TRBJ2-7; the D is unclear. CDR3 sequence: CASSLGRVPGNEQYF. DNA for the CDR3: TGTGCCAGCAGCTTAGGTAGGGTCCCTGGAAACGAGCAGTACTTC. The full variable domain, rest sourced from reference TRBV7-8 and TRBJ2-7, is GAGVSQSPRYKVAKRGQDVALRCDPISGHVSLFWYQQALGQGPEFLTYFQNEAQLDKSGLPSDRFFAERPEGSVSTLKIQRTQQEDSAVYLCASSLGRVPGNEQYFGPGTRLTVT.